The 4 T cell receptor beta chains listed next were all sequenced from one sample in a study of T cell clonality in common variable immunodeficiency. Overall study results and limits: Fewer deletions and N-nucleotide insertions were reportedly seen in common variable immunodeficiency TCR beta sequences.

Sequenced by immunoSEQ multiplex PCR; TCRdb stores in-frame clones only, minus some. The sample shows some 26,000 clones, no singletons; the ten largest hold 4%. Their antigens are not known. Sequencing was done on a sample of peripheral blood mononuclear cells. These TCRs come from a human donor with common variable immunodeficiency.

This clone was seen a handful of times. The DNA ends 3 residues before the CDR3 does, and the rest of the CDR3 is filled in from the germline J gene. This chain uses TRBV7-9 with TRBJ1-6; the D gene is possibly TRBD1 (5 bases). V lost 4 bases and J lost 9, with 13 bases in between. Germline CDR1 reads SEHNR; CDR2 reads FQNEAQ (reference sequence). The CDR3 extends over 14 amino acids. CDR3 bases read: TGTGCCAGCAGCTCCGGGACTAGTGGTTCACCC. It encodes CASSSGTSGSP. The entire CDR3 is CASSSGTSGSPLHF.

Only a few counts were recorded for this clone. The DNA ends 3 residues before the CDR3 does, and the rest of the CDR3 is filled in from the germline J gene. The V call is TRBV7-9, the J call TRBJ2-7; 14 bases match TRBD2. The CDR3 runs to 15 residues. Germline V gene sequence: CDR1 SEHNR, CDR2 FQNEAQ (reference sequence). V was pared by 7 bases and J by 5 bases, with 7 bases of the junction left unmatched. The CDR3 region is CASTDGLAGGDEQYF. The CDR3 DNA, read in part, is TGTGCCAGCACCGACGGACTAGCGGGAGGTGACGAG.

By share of the sample, this clone is medium-sized. Read sequence stops 3 residues before the CDR3 end, and the germline J gene provides the missing end. The gene calls are TRBV20-1 and TRBJ2-1; maybe TRBD2 (6 bases). Deletions cut 0 bases from V and 2 bases from J, with 14 bases between. This CDR3 spans 16 amino acids. Germline V lookup: CDR1 DFQATT, CDR2 SNEGSKA (reference sequence). Incomplete CDR3 DNA: TGCAGTGCTAGAGATAGCGGAACTCACCCCTACAATGAG. This encodes CSARDSGTHPYNE. The entire CDR3 sequence reads CSARDSGTHPYNEQFF.

Concerning this clone: The read ends 3 residues shy of where the CDR3 ends; the end is completed using the germline J gene. The V call is TRBV30, the J call TRBJ1-1; D gene ambiguous. Germline assignment: CDR1 GTSNPN and CDR2 SVGIG (reference sequence). This CDR3 spans 11 amino acids. CDR3 in amino acids: CAWSRGGKAFF. CDR3 DNA (partial): TGTGCCTGGAGTCGGGGTGGGAAA.